This note documents a single TCR beta chain sequence. The CDR3 has 15 residues. Germline trimming cut 1 base from V and 5 bases from J; bases unmatched to any gene: 5. Germline V lookup: CDR1 ENHRY, CDR2 SYGVKD. This record comes from a study of blood T cell repertoires in COVID-19. Sequencing used immunoSEQ multiplex PCR; TCRdb keeps in-frame clones, though not all of them. The sample lists approximately 300,000 clones, more than 85% occurring once. The receptor was isolated from a woman in her twenties or thirties who had recovered from COVID-19. The chain has TRBV10-3 and TRBJ2-1, with TRBD2 matching over 7 bases. The sequenced material came from PBMCs or T cells enriched from blood (not recorded which). The CDR3 nucleotides read TGTGCCATCAGTGAGTGGGGGAGGGTAGACAATGAGCAGTTCTTC. It codes for CAISEWGRVDNEQFF.